The table lists the clone carrying this T cell receptor (beta chain) with a few counts. Its specificity is not known. TCRdb reanalysed the RT-PCR reads using MiXCR and keeps one entry per CDR3 protein. The data contain 750,000 to 850,000 distinct CDR3 sequences, 15% to 20% of them singletons. The data were taken from a study of response to subunit inactivated influenza vaccine. The study's findings and limits: New T cells are recruited in small numbers by each seasonal influenza vaccination, according to the authors' suggestion.

V dropped 4 bases and J dropped 4; count of bases not matched to a gene: 7. CDR3 length equals 16 residues. From germline, CDR1 is SGHTA and CDR2 FQGNSA. The chain links TRBV7-2 to TRBJ2-3, with 11 positions matching TRBD1. The sequencing here drew on PBMCs from blood, taken roughly 5 days after vaccination. The clonotype originates from a man aged 45-65 years who received an inactivated influenza vaccine. CDR3 bases: TGTGCCAGCAGCTCTCGCGGACAGGGGGCTCCAGATACGCAGTATTTT. This translates into CASSSRGQGAPDTQYF.